Following are 3 T cell receptor beta chains from one sample sequenced in a study of blood T cells in healthy people across ages. Sample-barcoded 5' priming and a J-beta primer mix drove a second PCR of about 6 to 11 cycles. MiXCR, run by TCRdb on the 5' RACE reads, gives a single entry per CDR3 protein. This sample has about 1 million distinct CDR3 sequences, with around 45% found just once. Sequenced input: blood. Receptors were obtained from a woman aged 60-75 years in good health.

The chain has TRBV18 and TRBJ1-4, with D tentatively TRBD1 (5 bases). Germline CDR1 reads KGHSH; CDR2 reads LQKENI. Trimming took off 0 bases at V and 3 bases at J, with 14 bases between the two ends. The CDR3 is 17 amino acids. The CDR3 reads CASSPPGRWQSNEKLFF. The CDR3 bases are TGTGCCAGCTCACCACCGGGACGGTGGCAATCTAATGAAAAACTGTTTTTT.

The chain uses TRBV12-3 or TRBV12-4 and TRBJ2-2; perhaps TRBD2 as D (5 bases). The V and J ends lost 3 bases and 8 bases respectively, with 16 bases between them. The CDR3 extends over 15 amino acids. The CDR3 DNA reads as TGTGCCAGCAGTTTCAATCCACTAGTAACGGGGGAGCTGTTTTTT. Translated: CASSFNPLVTGELFF.

In this sample, this clonotype turned up a few times. J is TRBJ2-7 and V is TRBV12-3 or TRBV12-4, with TRBD1 matching over 8 bases. J gave up 6 bases and V 4 bases, and 11 bases lay outside the gene matches. The CDR3 is made up of 15 amino acids. In DNA, the CDR3 is TGTGCCAGCAGTTCGCCTGGGACAGGACATCCCGAGCAGTACTTC. Its translation is CASSSPGTGHPEQYF.